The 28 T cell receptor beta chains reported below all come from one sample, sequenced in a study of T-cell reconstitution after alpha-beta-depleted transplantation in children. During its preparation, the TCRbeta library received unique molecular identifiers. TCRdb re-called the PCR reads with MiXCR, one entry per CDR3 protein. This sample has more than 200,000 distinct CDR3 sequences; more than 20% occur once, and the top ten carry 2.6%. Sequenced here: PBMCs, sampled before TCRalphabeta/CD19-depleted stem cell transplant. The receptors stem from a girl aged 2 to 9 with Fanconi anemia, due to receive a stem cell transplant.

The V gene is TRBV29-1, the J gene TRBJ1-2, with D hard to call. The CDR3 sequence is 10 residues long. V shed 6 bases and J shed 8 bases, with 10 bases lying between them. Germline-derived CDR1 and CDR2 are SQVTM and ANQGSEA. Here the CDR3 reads CSVHSEGYTF. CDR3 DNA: TGCAGCGTCCATTCCGAAGGCTACACCTTC.

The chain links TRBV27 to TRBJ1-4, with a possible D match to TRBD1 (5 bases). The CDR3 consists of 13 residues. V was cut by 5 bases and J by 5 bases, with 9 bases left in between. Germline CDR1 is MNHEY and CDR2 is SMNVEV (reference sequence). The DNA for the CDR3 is TGTGCCAGCAGTCCCCGGGACAATGAAAAACTGTTTTTT. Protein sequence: CASSPRDNEKLFF.

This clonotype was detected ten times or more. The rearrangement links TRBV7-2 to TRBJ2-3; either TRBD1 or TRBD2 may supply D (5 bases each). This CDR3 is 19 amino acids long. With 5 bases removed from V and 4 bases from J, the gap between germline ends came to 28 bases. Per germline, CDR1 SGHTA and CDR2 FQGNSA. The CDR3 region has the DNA TGTGCCAGCAGCCTCCCCCCGCTTAAACTAGGGGAAGGGGCAGATACGCAGTATTTT. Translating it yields CASSLPPLKLGEGADTQYF.

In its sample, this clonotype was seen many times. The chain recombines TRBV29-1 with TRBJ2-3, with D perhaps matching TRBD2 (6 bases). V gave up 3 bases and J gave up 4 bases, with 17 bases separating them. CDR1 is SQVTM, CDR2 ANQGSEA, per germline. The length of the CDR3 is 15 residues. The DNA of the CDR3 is TGCAGCGTTGACCGACTGACTAGTACTCCAGATACGCAGTATTTT. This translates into CSVDRLTSTPDTQYF.

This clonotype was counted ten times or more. This chain's CDR3 is CASSRRTGGRETQYF. In DNA form, the CDR3 reads TGTGCCAGCAGTCGGAGGACAGGGGGCAGGGAGACCCAGTACTTC. V and J are TRBV6-1 and TRBJ2-5; 11 bases fit TRBD1. CDR1 is MNHNS and CDR2 is SASEGT in the germline V gene. Germline trimming cut 5 bases from V and 5 bases from J; bases unmatched to any gene: 7. The CDR3 loop spans 15 amino acids.

Written as DNA, the CDR3 is TGTGCCAGCAGGTACGAGGGAGGGCCGAAATCCTACGAGCAGTACTTC. Protein: CASRYEGGPKSYEQYF. The chain employs TRBV6-5 and TRBJ2-7; TRBD2 matches 7 bases. This CDR3 is built from 16 residues. V shed 6 bases and J 1 base; nucleotides not matched to a gene: 12. Germline assignment: CDR1 MNHEY and CDR2 SVGAGI.

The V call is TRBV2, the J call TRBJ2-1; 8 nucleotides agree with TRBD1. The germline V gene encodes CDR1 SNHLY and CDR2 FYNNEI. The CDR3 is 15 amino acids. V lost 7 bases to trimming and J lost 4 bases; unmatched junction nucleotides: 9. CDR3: CASTTGVADYNEQFF. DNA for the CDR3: TGTGCCAGCACGACAGGGGTAGCAGATTACAATGAGCAGTTCTTC.

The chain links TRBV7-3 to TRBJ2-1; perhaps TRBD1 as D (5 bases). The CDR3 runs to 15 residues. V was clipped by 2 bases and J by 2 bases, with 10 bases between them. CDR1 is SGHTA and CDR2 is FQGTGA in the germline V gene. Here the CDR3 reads CASSLVPGPYNEQFF. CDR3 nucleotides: TGTGCCAGCAGCTTAGTTCCAGGGCCCTACAATGAGCAGTTCTTC.

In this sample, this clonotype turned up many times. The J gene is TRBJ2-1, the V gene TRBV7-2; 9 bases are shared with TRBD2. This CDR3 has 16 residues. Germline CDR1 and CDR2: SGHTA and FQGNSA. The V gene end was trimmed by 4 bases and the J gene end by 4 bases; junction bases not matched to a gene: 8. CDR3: CASSSVGTSRYNEQFF. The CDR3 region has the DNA TGTGCCAGCAGCTCAGTGGGGACTAGCAGGTACAATGAGCAGTTCTTC.

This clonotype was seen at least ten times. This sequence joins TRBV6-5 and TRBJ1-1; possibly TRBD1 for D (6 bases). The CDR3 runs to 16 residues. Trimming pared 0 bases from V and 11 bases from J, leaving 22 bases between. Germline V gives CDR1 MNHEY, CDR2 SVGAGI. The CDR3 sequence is CASSYSTRQVPQLAFF. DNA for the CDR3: TGTGCCAGCAGTTACTCGACCCGACAGGTTCCCCAACTGGCTTTCTTT.

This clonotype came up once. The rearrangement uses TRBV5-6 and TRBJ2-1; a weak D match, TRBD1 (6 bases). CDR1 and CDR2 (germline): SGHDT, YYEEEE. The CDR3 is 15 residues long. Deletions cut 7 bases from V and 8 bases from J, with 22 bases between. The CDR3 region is CASGDLQGINDEQFF. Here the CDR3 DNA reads TGTGCCAGCGGGGATTTGCAGGGGATTAACGATGAGCAGTTCTTC.

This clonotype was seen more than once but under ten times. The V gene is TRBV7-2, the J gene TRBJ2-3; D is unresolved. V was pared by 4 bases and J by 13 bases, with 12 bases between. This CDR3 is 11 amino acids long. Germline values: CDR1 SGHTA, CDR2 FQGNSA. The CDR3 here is CASSSGRAEYF. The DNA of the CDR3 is TGTGCCAGCAGCTCGGGCCGGGCGGAGTATTTT. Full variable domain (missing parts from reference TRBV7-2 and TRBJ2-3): GAGVSQSPSNKVTEKGKDVELRCDPISGHTALYWYRQSLGQGLEFLIYFQGNSAPDKSGLPSDRFSAERTGGSVSTLTIQRTQQEDSAVYLCASSSGRAEYFGPGTRLTVL.

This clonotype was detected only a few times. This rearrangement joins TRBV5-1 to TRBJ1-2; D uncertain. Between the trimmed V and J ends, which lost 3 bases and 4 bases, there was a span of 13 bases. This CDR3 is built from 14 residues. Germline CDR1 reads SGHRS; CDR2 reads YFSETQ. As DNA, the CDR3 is TGCGCCAGCAGCTCCCCAAATGTAGGCTATGGCTACACCTTC. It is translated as CASSSPNVGYGYTF.

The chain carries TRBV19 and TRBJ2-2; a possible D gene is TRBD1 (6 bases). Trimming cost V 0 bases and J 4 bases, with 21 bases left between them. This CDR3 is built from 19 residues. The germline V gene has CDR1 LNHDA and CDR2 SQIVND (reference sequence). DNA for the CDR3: TGTGCCAGTAGTATAGACCCCCCGGCCTACCGGGACACCACCGGGGAGCTGTTTTTT. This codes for CASSIDPPAYRDTTGELFF.

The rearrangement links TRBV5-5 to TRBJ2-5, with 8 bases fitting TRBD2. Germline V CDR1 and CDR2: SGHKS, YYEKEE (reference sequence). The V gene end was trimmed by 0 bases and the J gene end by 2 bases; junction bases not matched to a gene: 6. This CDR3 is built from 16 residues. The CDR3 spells CASSLGDGRVQETQYF. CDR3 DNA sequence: TGTGCCAGCAGCTTGGGTGACGGGAGGGTACAAGAGACCCAGTACTTC. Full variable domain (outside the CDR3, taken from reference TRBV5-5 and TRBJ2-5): DAGVTQSPTHLIKTRGQQVTLRCSPISGHKSVSWYQQVLGQGPQFIFQYYEKEERGRGNFPDRFSARQFPNYSSELNVNALLLGDSALYLCASSLGDGRVQETQYFGPGTRLLVL.

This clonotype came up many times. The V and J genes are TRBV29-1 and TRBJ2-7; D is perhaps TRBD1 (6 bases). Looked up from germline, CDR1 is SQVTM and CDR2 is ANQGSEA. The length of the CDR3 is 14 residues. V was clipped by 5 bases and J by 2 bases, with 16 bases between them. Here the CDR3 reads CSVLGQLNTYEQYF. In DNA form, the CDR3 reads TGCAGCGTTTTAGGACAGCTAAATACCTACGAGCAGTACTTC.

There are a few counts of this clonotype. The CDR3 loop is CASSLDGGELFF. The CDR3 bases are TGTGCCAGCAGCTTAGATGGTGGGGAGCTGTTTTTT. The gene calls are TRBV11-1 and TRBJ2-2; D is unresolved. This CDR3 comprises 12 residues. Germline lookup yields CDR1 SGHAT and CDR2 FQDESV (reference sequence). The V end lost 1 base, the J end lost 8 bases, and 5 bases lay between the germline ends.

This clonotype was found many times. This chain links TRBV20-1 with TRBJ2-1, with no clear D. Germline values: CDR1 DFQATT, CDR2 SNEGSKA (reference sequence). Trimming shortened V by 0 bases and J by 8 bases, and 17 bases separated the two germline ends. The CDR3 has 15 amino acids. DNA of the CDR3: TGCAGTGCTAGAGATTCGTCCGGAGTTTTCGATGAGCAGTTCTTC. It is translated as CSARDSSGVFDEQFF.

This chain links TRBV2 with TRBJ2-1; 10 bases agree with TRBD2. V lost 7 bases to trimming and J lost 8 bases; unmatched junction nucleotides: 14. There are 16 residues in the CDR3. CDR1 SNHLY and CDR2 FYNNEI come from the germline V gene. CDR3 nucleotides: TGTGCCAGCATCCTTAGCGGGAGGACCCTTCGGGATGAGCAGTTCTTC. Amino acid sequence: CASILSGRTLRDEQFF. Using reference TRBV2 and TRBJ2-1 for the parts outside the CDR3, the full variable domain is EPEVTQTPSHQVTQMGQEVILRCVPISNHLYFYWYRQILGQKVEFLVSFYNNEISEKSEIFDDQFSVERPDGSNFTLKIRSTKLEDSAMYFCASILSGRTLRDEQFFGPGTRLTVL.

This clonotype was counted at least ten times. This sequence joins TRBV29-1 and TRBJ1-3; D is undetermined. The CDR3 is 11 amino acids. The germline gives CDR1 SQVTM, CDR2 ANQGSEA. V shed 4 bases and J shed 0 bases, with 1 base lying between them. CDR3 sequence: CSVASGNTIYF. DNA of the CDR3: TGCAGCGTTGCCTCTGGAAACACCATATATTTT.

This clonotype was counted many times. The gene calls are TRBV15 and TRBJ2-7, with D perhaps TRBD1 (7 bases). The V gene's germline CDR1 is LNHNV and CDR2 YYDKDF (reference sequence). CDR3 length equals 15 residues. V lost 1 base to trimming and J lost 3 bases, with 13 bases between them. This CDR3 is CATSRGGTELYEQYF. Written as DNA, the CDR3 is TGTGCCACCAGCAGAGGCGGGACAGAACTCTACGAGCAGTACTTC.

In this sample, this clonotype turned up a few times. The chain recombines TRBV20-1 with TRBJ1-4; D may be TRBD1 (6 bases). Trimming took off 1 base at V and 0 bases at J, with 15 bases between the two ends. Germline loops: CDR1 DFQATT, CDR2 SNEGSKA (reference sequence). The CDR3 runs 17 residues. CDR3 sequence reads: CSARVNRAPSTNEKLFF. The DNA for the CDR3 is TGCAGTGCTAGAGTCAACAGGGCACCGTCAACTAATGAAAAACTGTTTTTT.

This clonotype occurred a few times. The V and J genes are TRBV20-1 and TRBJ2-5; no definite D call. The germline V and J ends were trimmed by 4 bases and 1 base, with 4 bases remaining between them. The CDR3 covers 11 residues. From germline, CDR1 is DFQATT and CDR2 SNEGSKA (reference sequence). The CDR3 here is CSAISQETQYF. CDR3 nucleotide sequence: TGCAGTGCTATCTCCCAAGAGACCCAGTACTTC.

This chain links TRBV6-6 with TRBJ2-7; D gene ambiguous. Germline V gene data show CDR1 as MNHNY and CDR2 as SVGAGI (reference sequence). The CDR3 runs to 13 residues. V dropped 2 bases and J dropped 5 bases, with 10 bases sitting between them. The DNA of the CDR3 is TGTGCCAGCAGTTACCCCACAGTAAACGAGCAGTACTTC. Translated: CASSYPTVNEQYF.

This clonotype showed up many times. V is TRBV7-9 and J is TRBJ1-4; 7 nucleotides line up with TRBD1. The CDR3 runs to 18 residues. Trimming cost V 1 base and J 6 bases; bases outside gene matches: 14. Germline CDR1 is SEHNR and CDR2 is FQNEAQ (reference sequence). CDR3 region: CASSLDRTGGEVDEKLFF. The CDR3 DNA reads TGTGCCAGCAGCTTAGACCGGACAGGAGGAGAGGTCGATGAAAAACTGTTTTTT.

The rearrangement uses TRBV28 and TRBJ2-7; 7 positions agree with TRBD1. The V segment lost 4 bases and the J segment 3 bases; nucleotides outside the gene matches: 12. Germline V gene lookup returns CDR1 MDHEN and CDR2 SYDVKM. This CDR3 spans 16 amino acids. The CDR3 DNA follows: TGTGCCAGCAGTTCCCCTCGGGACAGCCAAGGCTACGAGCAGTACTTC. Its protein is CASSSPRDSQGYEQYF.

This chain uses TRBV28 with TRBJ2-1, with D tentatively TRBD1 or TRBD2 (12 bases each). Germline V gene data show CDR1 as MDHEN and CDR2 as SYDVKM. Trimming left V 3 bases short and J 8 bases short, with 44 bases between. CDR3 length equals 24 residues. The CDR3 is CASSFWDRGQTLAGGQSLDDEQFF. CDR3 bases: TGTGCCAGCAGTTTTTGGGACAGGGGGCAAACCCTAGCGGGAGGGCAGTCGTTGGACGATGAGCAGTTCTTC.

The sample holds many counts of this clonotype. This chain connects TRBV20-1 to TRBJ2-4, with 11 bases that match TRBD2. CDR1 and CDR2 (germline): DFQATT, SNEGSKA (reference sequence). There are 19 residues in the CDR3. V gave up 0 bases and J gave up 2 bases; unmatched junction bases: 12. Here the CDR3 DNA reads TGCAGTGCTAGAGATTTTATTAGCGGGAGGGCGGGTTCCAAAAACATTCAGTACTTC. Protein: CSARDFISGRAGSKNIQYF.